This is a list of T cell receptor beta chains from one sample in a study of blood T cell repertoires in COVID-19. Only in-frame clones appear in the TCRdb table, and some are missing; sequencing was by immunoSEQ multiplex PCR. The table lists 120,000 to 150,000 clones, around nine tenths of them singletons. Sequencing used peripheral blood. These receptor sequences come from a human donor in a cohort sampled during active COVID-19. Both conserved end residues are part of each CDR3. Each record gives: V gene, J gene, CDR3 protein.

TRBV9,TRBJ2-2,CASSSPSGTGNTGELFF
TRBV6-5,TRBJ1-1,CASSYPGQGIPEAFF
TRBV2,TRBJ2-5,CASTRGSQETQYF
TRBV4-2,TRBJ1-1,CASSPRASDTEAFF
TRBV18,TRBJ2-3,CASSWGSTDTQYF
TRBV9,TRBJ2-1,CASSVGLMRGQVSFSSYNEQFF
TRBV5-1,TRBJ1-2,CASSLAGHANYGYTF
TRBV10-2,TRBJ2-7,CASSSNEGTGISYEQYF
TRBV7-2,TRBJ2-3,CASSLDGGADTQYF
TRBV4-3,TRBJ2-3,CASSRTSGLRDTQYF
TRBV6-2/TRBV6-3,TRBJ2-7,CASSYWGERSYEQYF
TRBV30,TRBJ1-5,CAWSAGEGNQPQHF
TRBV5-1,TRBJ2-1,CASSAAGVMNYNEQFF
TRBV21-1,TRBJ2-1,CASSKLTSGGAIVYNEQFF
TRBV7-3,TRBJ1-1,CASSPTGGVNTEAFF
TRBV7-9,TRBJ2-2,CASSLRATNTGELFF
TRBV29-1,TRBJ2-7,CSAREGQVGEQYF
TRBV28,TRBJ2-5,CASSTRTSGGQETQYF
TRBV6-5,TRBJ2-3,CASSPGTLGRDTQYF
TRBV4-3,TRBJ1-1,CASSQARTPNTEAFF
TRBV28,TRBJ2-7,CASSLGVAGWGSYEQYF
TRBV7-2,TRBJ2-7,CASSLALDGGAGRQYF
TRBV30,TRBJ1-2,CAWSGGRGSLYGYTF
TRBV18,TRBJ1-5,CASSPGGKAQPQHF
TRBV7-2,TRBJ1-1,CASSLGFAGEAFF
TRBV4-3,TRBJ2-3,CASSQGPVGGADTDTQYF
TRBV4-1,TRBJ2-7,CASSRQYTPYEQYF
TRBV12-3/TRBV12-4,TRBJ2-7,CASSLAHRVEQYF
TRBV19,TRBJ1-2,CASSPTGDYGYTF
TRBV7-2,TRBJ2-3,CASSLRLAEGMDTQYF